The 25 T cell receptor beta chains reported below all come from one sample, sequenced in a study of cytomegalovirus exposure and HLA in healthy donors. Researchers ran the PCR with 60 Vbeta and 13 Jbeta primers. Only in-frame clones appear in the TCRdb table, and some are missing; sequencing was by immunoSEQ multiplex PCR. Altogether about 200,000 clones are present, 76% being singletons, with the ten largest covering under 0.8%. Material for sequencing was PBMCs. The receptor set was obtained from a man aged 18 to 35 in good health and CMV-seronegative.

V and J are TRBV5-4 and TRBJ1-1, with D possibly being TRBD1 (6 bases). The V and J ends lost 3 bases and 3 bases respectively, with 12 bases between them. This CDR3 comprises 14 residues. CDR1 SGHNT and CDR2 YYREEE come from the germline V gene (reference sequence). CDR3 sequence reads: CASSSKHRDTEAFF. The CDR3, as DNA: TGTGCCAGCAGCTCGAAGCACAGGGACACTGAAGCTTTCTTT. Full variable domain (rest looked up from reference TRBV5-4 and TRBJ1-1): ETGVTQSPTHLIKTRGQQVTLRCSSQSGHNTVSWYQQALGQGPQFIFQYYREEENGRGNFPPRFSGLQFPNYSSELNVNALELDDSALYLCASSSKHRDTEAFFGQGTRLTVV.

The chain recombines TRBV18 with TRBJ1-5; TRBD1 matches at 9 bases. The length of the CDR3 is 14 residues. The ends lost 6 bases at V and 5 bases at J; junction bases unmatched: 5. CDR1 is KGHSH and CDR2 is LQKENI in the germline V gene. The CDR3 DNA is TGTGCCAGCTCTCTGGGACAGGGATATCAGCCCCAGCATTTT. Its protein product is CASSLGQGYQPQHF.

The chain is built from TRBV4-2 and TRBJ2-5; TRBD2 matches 7 bases. The DNA end is more similar to TRBJ2-7, so the J call may be wrong. There are 16 residues in the CDR3. The V gene's germline CDR1 is LGHNA and CDR2 YNFKEQ. This CDR3 is CASSPESSGKLYEQYF. In DNA, the CDR3 is TGTGCCAGCAGCCCTGAGTCTAGCGGTAAATTATACGAGCAGTACTTC.

The chain employs TRBV28 and TRBJ1-2, with TRBD1 matching 7 bases. The CDR3 contains 14 residues. The V and J ends lost 3 bases and 0 bases, in that order; junction bases with no gene match: 1. Germline CDR1 is MDHEN and CDR2 is SYDVKM. CDR3: CASSFQGANYGYTF. The CDR3 DNA follows: TGTGCCAGCAGTTTCCAGGGGGCTAACTATGGCTACACCTTC.

The chain combines TRBV6-5 with TRBJ2-1, with 7 nucleotides matching TRBD1. Trimming removed 6 bases from V and 2 bases from J; junction bases left unmatched: 7. This CDR3 comprises 15 residues. Germline-derived CDR1 and CDR2 are MNHEY and SVGAGI. The CDR3, as DNA: TGTGCCAGCAGATTTGGACAGGCCCCCTACAATGAGCAGTTCTTC. This encodes CASRFGQAPYNEQFF.

A few counts support this clone. This chain connects TRBV29-1 to TRBJ2-1; 8 nucleotides match TRBD2. The CDR3 runs 14 residues. Germline-derived CDR1 and CDR2 are SQVTM and ANQGSEA. J gave up 3 bases and V 3 bases, and 4 bases lay outside the gene matches. Here the CDR3 DNA reads TGCAGCGTTGAGCTACTAGCGGTCTACAATGAGCAGTTCTTC. It yields the protein CSVELLAVYNEQFF.

This sequence joins TRBV6-1 and TRBJ2-4, with D unresolved. Germline CDR1 MNHNS, CDR2 SASEGT. V lost 1 base, J lost 12 bases, and 13 bases lay in between. The CDR3 is 13 amino acids. The CDR3 protein is CASSEELSVHQYF. For the CDR3, the DNA is TGTGCCAGCAGTGAAGAATTGAGCGTCCATCAGTACTTC.

The chain employs TRBV15 and TRBJ2-5, with a tentative D call TRBD2 (6 bases). Looked up from germline, CDR1 is LNHNV and CDR2 is YYDKDF (reference sequence). The length of the CDR3 is 13 residues. V was cut by 0 bases and J by 6 bases, with 8 bases left in between. The CDR3 loop is CATSRDGRQTQYF. In nucleotides, the CDR3 is TGTGCCACCAGCAGAGACGGGAGACAGACCCAGTACTTC.

This clone was seen a single time. This sequence joins TRBV7-9 and TRBJ1-2; D perhaps matches TRBD1 (6 bases). Germline V gene data show CDR1 as SEHNR and CDR2 as FQNEAQ (reference sequence). This CDR3 comprises 14 residues. Trimming stripped 7 bases from V and 4 bases from J, with 16 bases between. The CDR3 spells CASTDSGEPYGYTF. For the CDR3, the DNA is TGTGCCAGCACCGATTCAGGGGAACCCTATGGCTACACCTTC.

The chain combines TRBV7-3 with TRBJ2-1; TRBD1 matches at 7 bases. In germline, CDR1 is SGHTA, CDR2 FQGTGA. This CDR3 has 15 residues. The V gene end was trimmed by 3 bases and the J gene end by 2 bases; junction bases not matched to a gene: 4. The CDR3 coding sequence is TGTGCCAGCAGCTTTGGACAGGTGCCCTACAATGAGCAGTTCTTC. Translated, it gives CASSFGQVPYNEQFF.

The chain combines TRBV21-1 with TRBJ1-1; TRBD1, as called in the table, went unchecked against the DNA. TRBV21-1 is a listed pseudogene. CDR3 size: 14 residues. The chain's CDR3 is CASSKARRQNEAFF. Here the CDR3 DNA reads TGTGCCAGCAGCAAAGCGAGACGACAGAATGAAGCTTTCTTT.

This clone showed up just a few times. Other DNA sequences from this sample encode an identical CDR3 as well. This chain links TRBV9 with TRBJ1-1; D ambiguous. The CDR3 covers 13 residues. Between the trimmed V and J ends, which lost 0 bases and 0 bases, there was a span of 3 bases. Germline assignment: CDR1 SGDLS and CDR2 YYNGEE. The CDR3: CASSVAVNTEAFF. The CDR3 nucleotides are TGTGCCAGCAGCGTAGCAGTGAACACTGAAGCTTTCTTT.

The rearrangement links TRBV2 to TRBJ2-2; 9 nucleotides align to TRBD1. The CDR3 length is 15 residues. V trimming: 4 bases; J trimming: 4 bases; junction bases outside the gene matches: 4. Germline loops: CDR1 SNHLY, CDR2 FYNNEI. This chain's CDR3 is CASSALTGGTGELFF. As DNA, the CDR3 is TGTGCCAGCAGTGCACTGACAGGGGGCACCGGGGAGCTGTTTTTT.

V and J are TRBV2 and TRBJ1-1; the D gene is possibly TRBD1 (5 bases). Germline values: CDR1 SNHLY, CDR2 FYNNEI. V was trimmed by 7 bases and J by 1 base, leaving 16 bases between them. This CDR3 comprises 15 residues. CDR3 protein: CASTLGQASNTEAFF. The CDR3, as DNA: TGTGCCAGCACCCTGGGGCAGGCGTCGAACACTGAAGCTTTCTTT.

The rearrangement links TRBV27 to TRBJ1-1, with 9 positions matching TRBD1. The CDR3 consists of 17 residues. The V segment lost 5 bases and the J segment 5 bases; nucleotides outside the gene matches: 15. From germline, CDR1 is MNHEY and CDR2 SMNVEV (reference sequence). DNA for the CDR3: TGTGCCAGCAGTAAAATGTTGGGACAGGGAGGTCAAACTGAAGCTTTCTTT. As protein: CASSKMLGQGGQTEAFF.

This clone has a handful of counts. The genes are TRBV5-1 and TRBJ2-7; no firm D call. With 0 bases removed from V and 3 bases from J, the gap between germline ends came to 7 bases. Germline V gene data show CDR1 as SGHRS and CDR2 as YFSETQ. The CDR3 sequence is 13 residues long. The CDR3 nucleotides are TGCGCCAGCAGCTTGGACAGTTACTACGAGCAGTACTTC. Its protein product is CASSLDSYYEQYF.

The J gene is TRBJ2-1, the V gene TRBV11-2, with D hard to call. Looked up from germline, CDR1 is SGHAT and CDR2 is FQNNGV. V was trimmed by 3 bases and J by 11 bases, leaving 17 bases between them. CDR3 length: 14 residues. The CDR3 region has the DNA TGTGCCAGCAGCTTCTTGGCACCTGTTTACCAGCAGTTCTTC. Translating it yields CASSFLAPVYQQFF.

The CDR3 DNA reads TGTGCCTGGACGTCGTACTATGAACCCCAGCATTTT. Amino acid sequence: CAWTSYYEPQHF. The V and J genes are TRBV30 and TRBJ1-5; D unresolved. The CDR3 is made up of 12 amino acids. V was trimmed by 4 bases and J by 10 bases, leaving 14 bases between them. Germline values: CDR1 GTSNPN, CDR2 SVGIG (reference sequence).

V is TRBV18 and J is TRBJ1-2; D is perhaps TRBD1 (6 bases). The CDR3 is made up of 15 amino acids. Germline loops: CDR1 KGHSH, CDR2 LQKENI. Trimming removed 1 base at V and 0 bases at J, with 9 bases between. The chain's CDR3 is CASSPLDRSNYGYTF. CDR3 coding DNA: TGTGCCAGCTCACCACTAGACAGGTCTAACTATGGCTACACCTTC.

The V call is TRBV6-1, the J call TRBJ1-5; 9 bases are a match to TRBD1. There are 15 residues in the CDR3. V was clipped by 6 bases and J by 6 bases; unmatched bases: 9. The germline V gene encodes CDR1 MNHNS and CDR2 SASEGT. The CDR3: CASSLTGGERQPQHF. CDR3 bases: TGTGCCAGCAGCCTAACAGGGGGCGAGCGTCAGCCCCAGCATTTT.

The chain employs TRBV2 and TRBJ2-7; TRBD2 matches 7 bases. The CDR3 loop spans 18 amino acids. The germline gives CDR1 SNHLY, CDR2 FYNNEI. V shed 4 bases, J shed 0 bases, and the junction held 15 bases outside the gene matches. CDR3 coding DNA: TGTGCCAGCAGTGCCCGGAAGATAGCGGGCTACTTCTCCTACGAGCAGTACTTC. It codes for CASSARKIAGYFSYEQYF.

The rearrangement links TRBV30 to TRBJ2-5; D remains ambiguous. Germline V gene sequence: CDR1 GTSNPN, CDR2 SVGIG (reference sequence). There are 13 residues in the CDR3. V dropped 0 bases and J dropped 5 bases, with 10 bases sitting between them. Here the CDR3 DNA reads TGTGCCTGGAGTGTCATCACCGGGGAGACCCAGTACTTC. Encoded protein: CAWSVITGETQYF.

V and J are TRBV6-5 and TRBJ1-1; D unclear. CDR1 is MNHEY, CDR2 SVGAGI, per germline. The CDR3 is 14 amino acids. V lost 5 bases, J lost 0 bases, and 10 bases lay in between. The CDR3 loop is CASSRLQMNTEAFF. The CDR3 DNA sequence: TGTGCCAGCAGTCGCCTTCAGATGAACACTGAAGCTTTCTTT.

The chain couples TRBV11-1 to TRBJ2-1, with 7 bases identical to TRBD2. Per germline, CDR1 SGHAT and CDR2 FQDESV (reference sequence). The junction had 10 bases not matched to a gene; V was cut back by 1 base and J by 4 bases. The CDR3 contains 17 residues. As DNA, the CDR3 is TGTGCCAGCAGCTTAGTTTTTGGCGGGAGCAGATACAATGAGCAGTTCTTC. The encoded protein is CASSLVFGGSRYNEQFF.

V usage is TRBV19 and J usage is TRBJ1-1; D ambiguous. CDR1 is LNHDA and CDR2 is SQIVND in the germline V gene (reference sequence). V was trimmed by 4 bases and J by 6 bases, leaving 12 bases between them. This CDR3 comprises 13 residues. CDR3 DNA sequence: TGTGCCAGTAGTACTAATGACGGAGCTGAAGCTTTCTTT. It encodes CASSTNDGAEAFF.